The entry that follows covers one TCR beta chain sequence. Its antigen is not known. This entry belongs to a study of chemoradiotherapy in HPV16-positive cancers. For the study at large: Candidate HPV-specific T-cell clones and common TCR motifs came from functional assays in a couple of HPV16-positive patients.

Study-wide results and caveats: The functional HPV-specific definition rests on just a couple of HPV16-positive patients. Candidate HPV-specific clones and E7-related TCR motifs grew in tumor during treatment.

Assay: immunoSEQ multiplex PCR; the TCRdb copy retains only in-frame clones and omits some. The sample holds several thousand clones, over 75% seen once. Looked up from germline, CDR1 is SGHRS and CDR2 is YFSETQ. Trimming removed 5 bases from V and 6 bases from J; junction bases left unmatched: 11. The CDR3 contains 16 residues. J is TRBJ2-2 and V is TRBV5-1, with 9 bases fitting TRBD2. This TCR came from a human donor with HPV-associated anogenital cancer. The specimen was tumor tissue, collected from a patient who underwent chemoradiotherapy. CDR3 sequence (DNA): TGCGCCAGCAGGCAGCCCGGGACTAGCAATTCCGGGGAGCTGTTTTTT. Protein sequence: CASRQPGTSNSGELFF.